The rows below give T cell receptor beta chains drawn from one sample of a study of T cell repertoires in cytomegalovirus infection. TCRdb recomputed calls from the reads with MiXCR, one row per CDR3 protein. The sample has nearly 550,000 distinct CDR3 sequences, 16% seen once. Input material: CD8+ T cells from PBMCs. All receptors derive from a human donor in good health (CMV status not recorded). Some clones in this sample may be carry-over from other donors' samples. The CDR3 runs from the conserved cysteine through the conserved F or W. The D gene is left open where the match is weak. The size of a clone is reported for some rows only, either as once, few or many, or as a class for expanded clones.

V gene	J gene	clone size	D gene	CDR3 DNA	CDR3 protein
TRBV9	TRBJ2-2	.	TRBD1	TGTGCCAGCAGCGCCCCAGGGGGTTGGGACACCGGGGAGCTGTTTTTT	CASSAPGGWDTGELFF
TRBV5-8	TRBJ2-1	.	TRBD1	TGTGCCAGCAGCTCCGGGACAGGGATGAATGAGCAGTTCTTC	CASSSGTGMNEQFF
TRBV7-9	TRBJ2-7	many	.	TGTGCCAGCAGCCCCCCCCCCCCTCGGACCTACGAGCAGTACTTC	CASSPPPPRTYEQYF
TRBV20-1	TRBJ2-7	.	.	TGCAGTGCTAGAGTGGCAGAGGGGCCCCACTACGAGCAGTACTTC	CSARVAEGPHYEQYF
TRBV7-2	TRBJ1-1	many	.	TGTGCCAGCAGCCCCCTCCGGGGCGAAGGCACTGAAGCTTTCTTT	CASSPLRGEGTEAFF
TRBV27	TRBJ2-5	many	.	TGTGCCAGCAGGATTGGGTCAGCACAAGAGACCCAGTACTTC	CASRIGSAQETQYF
TRBV28	TRBJ2-5	many	.	TGTGCCAGCAGTCGAAAACTCGGGACGGGGGAGACCCAGTACTTC	CASSRKLGTGETQYF
TRBV15	TRBJ2-7	many	.	TGTGCCACCAGCACCTACGGTGGCGGGCCTTACGAGCAGTACTTC	CATSTYGGGPYEQYF
TRBV15	TRBJ2-7	.	.	TGTGCCACCAGCAGAGATACGGTGCCCTACGAGCAGTACTTC	CATSRDTVPYEQYF
TRBV7-9	TRBJ2-7	.	.	TGTGCCAGCAGCTGGGGGGTCGCAGGGGCCGGAGAGGGGTCCTACAAGCAGTACTTC	CASSWGVAGAGEGSYKQYF
TRBV5-4	TRBJ2-1	many	TRBD2	TGTGCCAGCAGCTGGGGACTAGCGGGGGTCAATGAGCAGTTCTTC	CASSWGLAGVNEQFF
TRBV28	TRBJ1-5	few	.	TGTGCCAGCAGTTTACAGGGGCTTAGCAATCAGCCCCAGCATTTT	CASSLQGLSNQPQHF
TRBV12-5	TRBJ2-5	many	TRBD1	TGTGCTAGTGGTTTGGTACCGGGAGACAGGGGTTGGGAGACCCAGTACTTC	CASGLVPGDRGWETQYF
TRBV11-2	TRBJ2-3	many	.	TGTGCCAGCAGCTTAGCCCTACAGGCGACAGATACGCAGTATTTT	CASSLALQATDTQYF
TRBV10-3	TRBJ2-1	once	.	TGTGCCATCAGTGAAGGGACCTACAATGAGCAGTTCTTC	CAISEGTYNEQFF
TRBV11-1	TRBJ2-1	.	.	TGTGCCAGCAGCTTAATTGGGGGGAACAATGAGCAGTTCTTC	CASSLIGGNNEQFF
TRBV7-8	TRBJ1-2	many	TRBD1	TGTGCCAGCAGCCACATGGACAGGGGGCTAAACTATGGCTACACCTTC	CASSHMDRGLNYGYTF
TRBV7-7	TRBJ2-7	many	.	TGTGCTAGCAGCTTAGGGCAGGGCATTGGCGAGCAGTACTTC	CASSLGQGIGEQYF
TRBV20-1	TRBJ1-4	.	.	TGCAGTGCTAGAGGAATTCGGGAGACAACTAATGAAAAACTGTTTTTT	CSARGIRETTNEKLFF
TRBV6-2/TRBV6-3	TRBJ1-1	few	TRBD1	TGTGCCAGCAGTTACCCTAGGACAGGGCTTCACGACATGAACACTGAAGCTTTCTTT	CASSYPRTGLHDMNTEAFF
TRBV11-2	TRBJ1-5	many	TRBD1	TGTGCCACTCCTTGGGACAGACAGGGCAGTAGAAGCAATCAGCCCCAGCATTTT	CATPWDRQGSRSNQPQHF
TRBV28	TRBJ2-7	few	.	TGTGCCAGCAGTTTACTGCGGGACTCAAATTACGAGCAGTACTTC	CASSLLRDSNYEQYF
TRBV19	TRBJ1-2	many	.	TGTGCCAGTAGTATCCGGTCAGACACCTATGGCTACACCTTC	CASSIRSDTYGYTF
TRBV12-3/TRBV12-4	TRBJ2-7	few	.	TGTGCCAGCAGTTTTGGAGGGGGCCTCGGCGAGCAGTACTTC	CASSFGGGLGEQYF
TRBV4-2	TRBJ2-2	few	.	TGTGCCAGCAGCCAAGATCGGTGGCCGGCTATCGGGGAGCTGTTTTTT	CASSQDRWPAIGELFF
TRBV7-3	TRBJ2-3	many	.	TGTGCCAGCAGCTTAACGTTTGGCGACACAGATACGCAGTATTTT	CASSLTFGDTDTQYF
TRBV11-1	TRBJ2-1	many	.	TGTGCCAGCAGCCCCCCGACTTACAATGAGCAGTTCTTC	CASSPPTYNEQFF
TRBV7-9	TRBJ1-1	many	.	TGTGCTGTCGCGGGGTCTACTGAAGCTTTCTTT	CAVAGSTEAFF
TRBV27	TRBJ1-1	.	.	TGTGCCAGCAACCGAGCCTTCATGAACACTGAAGCTTTCTTT	CASNRAFMNTEAFF
TRBV10-3	TRBJ2-2	.	TRBD2	TGTGCCATCAGTGAAAGGCTAGCGGGGGGGAGCACCGGGGTGCTGTTTTTT	CAISERLAGGSTGVLFF
TRBV27	TRBJ2-3	.	.	TGTGCCAGCAGCTCAAAGCCCGCAGATACGACGTATTTT	CASSSKPADTTYF
TRBV4-1	TRBJ1-1	many	TRBD1	TGCGCCAGCAGCCAAGACGACAGGGGGAACACTGAAGCTTTCTTT	CASSQDDRGNTEAFF
TRBV7-9	TRBJ1-5	many	.	TGTGCCAGCAGCCCGGGCCCCGCCGGTCAGCCCCAGCATTTT	CASSPGPAGQPQHF
TRBV7-6	TRBJ2-3	many	.	TGTGCCAGCAGCTCTAGCGTAGATACGCAGTATTTT	CASSSSVDTQYF
TRBV5-1	TRBJ1-1	.	.	TGCGCCAGCAGCCTGGACCTCTCGAACACTGAAGCTTTCTTT	CASSLDLSNTEAFF
TRBV19	TRBJ2-1	.	.	TGTGCCAGTACGATGAGCAGGAGCTCCTACAATGAGCAGTTCTTC	CASTMSRSSYNEQFF
TRBV20-1	TRBJ2-2	.	.	TGCAGTGCTAGAGCGGTACATCACACCGGGGAGCTGTTTTTT	CSARAVHHTGELFF